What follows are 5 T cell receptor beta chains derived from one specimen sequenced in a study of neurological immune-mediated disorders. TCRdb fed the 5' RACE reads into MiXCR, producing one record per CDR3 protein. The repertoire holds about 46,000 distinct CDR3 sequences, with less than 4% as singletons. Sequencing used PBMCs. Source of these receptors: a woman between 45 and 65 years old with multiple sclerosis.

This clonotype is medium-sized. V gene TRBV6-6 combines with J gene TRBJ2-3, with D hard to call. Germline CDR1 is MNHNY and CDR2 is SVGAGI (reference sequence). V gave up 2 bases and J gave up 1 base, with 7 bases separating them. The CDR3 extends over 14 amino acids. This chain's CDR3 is CASSYLEGTDTQYF. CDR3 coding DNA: TGTGCCAGCAGTTACCTTGAGGGCACAGATACGCAGTATTTT.

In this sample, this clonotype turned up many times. The CDR3 bases are TGTGCCAGCAGCTCCGGACGGTACCAGACTAACTATGGCTACACCTTC. Protein: CASSSGRYQTNYGYTF. The rearrangement joins TRBV7-2 to TRBJ1-2; D call uncertain. The length of the CDR3 is 16 residues. Per germline, CDR1 SGHTA and CDR2 FQGNSA. V lost 4 bases, J lost 0 bases, and 15 bases lay in between.

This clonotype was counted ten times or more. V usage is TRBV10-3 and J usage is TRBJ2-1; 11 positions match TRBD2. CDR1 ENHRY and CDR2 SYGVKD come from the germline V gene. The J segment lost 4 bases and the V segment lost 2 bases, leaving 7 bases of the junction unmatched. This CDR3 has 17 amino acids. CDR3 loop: CAISEPLAGGQYNEQFF. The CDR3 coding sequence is TGTGCCATCAGTGAGCCCCTAGCGGGGGGACAATACAATGAGCAGTTCTTC.

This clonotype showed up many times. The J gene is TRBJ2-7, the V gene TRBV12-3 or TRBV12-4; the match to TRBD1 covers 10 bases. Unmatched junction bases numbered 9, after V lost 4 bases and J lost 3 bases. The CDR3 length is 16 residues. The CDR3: CASSSDGQGVGYEQYF. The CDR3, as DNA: TGTGCCAGCAGTTCGGACGGACAGGGGGTAGGCTACGAGCAGTACTTC.

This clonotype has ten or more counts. The CDR3, as DNA: TGCAGTGCCGCCCAGGGGAATCAGCCCCAGCATTTT. It is translated as CSAAQGNQPQHF. The rearrangement uses TRBV20-1 and TRBJ1-5; D might be TRBD1 (6 bases). The germline V gene has CDR1 DFQATT and CDR2 SNEGSKA (reference sequence). V gave up 6 bases and J gave up 4 bases, with 10 bases separating them. The CDR3 is 12 amino acids.